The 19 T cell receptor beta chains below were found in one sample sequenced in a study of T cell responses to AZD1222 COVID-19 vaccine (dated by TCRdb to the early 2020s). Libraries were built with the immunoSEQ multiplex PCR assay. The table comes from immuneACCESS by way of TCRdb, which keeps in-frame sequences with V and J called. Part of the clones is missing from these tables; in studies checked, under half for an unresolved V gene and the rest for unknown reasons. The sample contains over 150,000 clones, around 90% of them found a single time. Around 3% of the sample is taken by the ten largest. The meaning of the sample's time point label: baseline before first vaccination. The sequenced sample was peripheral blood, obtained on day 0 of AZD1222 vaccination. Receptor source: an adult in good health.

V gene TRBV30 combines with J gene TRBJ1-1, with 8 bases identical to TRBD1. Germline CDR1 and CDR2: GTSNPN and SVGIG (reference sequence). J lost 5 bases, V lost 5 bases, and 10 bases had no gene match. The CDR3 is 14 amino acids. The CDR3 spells CAWAVSGGGTEAFF. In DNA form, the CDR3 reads TGTGCCTGGGCGGTATCAGGGGGCGGAACTGAAGCTTTCTTT.

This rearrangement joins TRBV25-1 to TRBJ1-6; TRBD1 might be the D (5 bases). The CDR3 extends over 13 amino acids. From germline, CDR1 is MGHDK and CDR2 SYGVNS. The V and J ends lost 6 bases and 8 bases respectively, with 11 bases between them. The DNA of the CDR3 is TGTGCCAGCAGAGGGACCCCTGATTCACCCCTCCACTTT. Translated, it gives CASRGTPDSPLHF.

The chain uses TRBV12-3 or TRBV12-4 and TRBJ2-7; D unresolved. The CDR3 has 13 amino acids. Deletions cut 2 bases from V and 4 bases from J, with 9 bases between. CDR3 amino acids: CASSLNSAYEQYF. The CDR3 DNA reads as TGTGCCAGCAGTTTAAACAGCGCATACGAGCAGTACTTC.

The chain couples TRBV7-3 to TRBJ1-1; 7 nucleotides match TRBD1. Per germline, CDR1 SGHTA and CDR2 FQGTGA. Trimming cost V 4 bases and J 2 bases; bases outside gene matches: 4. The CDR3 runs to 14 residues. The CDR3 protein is CASSSAGGNTEAFF. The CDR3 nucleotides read TGTGCCAGCAGCTCAGCAGGGGGTAACACTGAAGCTTTCTTT.

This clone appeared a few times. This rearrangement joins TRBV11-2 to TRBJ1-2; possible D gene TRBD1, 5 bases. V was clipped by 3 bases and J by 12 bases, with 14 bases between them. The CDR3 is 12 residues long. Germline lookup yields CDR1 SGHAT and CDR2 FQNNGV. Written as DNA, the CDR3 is TGTGCCAGCAGCTTGAGGGGCGACTCGAACACCTTC. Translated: CASSLRGDSNTF.

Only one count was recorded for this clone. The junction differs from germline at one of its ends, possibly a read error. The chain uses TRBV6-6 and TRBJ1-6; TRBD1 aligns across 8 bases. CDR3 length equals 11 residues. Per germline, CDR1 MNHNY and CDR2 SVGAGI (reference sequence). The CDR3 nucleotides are TGTGCCAGCAGCTGGGGACAGGCCCTATACTTT. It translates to CASSWGQALYF.

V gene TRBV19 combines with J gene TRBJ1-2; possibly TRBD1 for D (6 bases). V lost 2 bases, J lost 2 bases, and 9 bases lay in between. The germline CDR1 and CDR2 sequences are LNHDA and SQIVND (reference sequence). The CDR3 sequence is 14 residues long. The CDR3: CASSIRGQNYGYTF. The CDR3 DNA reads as TGTGCCAGTAGTATACGGGGGCAGAACTATGGCTACACCTTC.

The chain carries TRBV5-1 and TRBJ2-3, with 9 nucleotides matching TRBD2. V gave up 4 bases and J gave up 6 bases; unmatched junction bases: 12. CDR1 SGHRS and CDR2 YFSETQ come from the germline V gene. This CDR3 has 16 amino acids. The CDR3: CASSLGGRAFMDTQYF. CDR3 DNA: TGCGCCAGCAGCCTCGGCGGGAGGGCCTTCATGGATACGCAGTATTTT.

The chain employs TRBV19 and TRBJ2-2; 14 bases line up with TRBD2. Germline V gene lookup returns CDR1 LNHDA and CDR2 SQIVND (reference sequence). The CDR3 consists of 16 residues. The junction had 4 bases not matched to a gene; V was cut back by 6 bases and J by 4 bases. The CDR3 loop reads CASRTSGRGSTGELFF. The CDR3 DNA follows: TGTGCCAGTAGGACTAGCGGGAGGGGGAGCACCGGGGAGCTGTTTTTT.

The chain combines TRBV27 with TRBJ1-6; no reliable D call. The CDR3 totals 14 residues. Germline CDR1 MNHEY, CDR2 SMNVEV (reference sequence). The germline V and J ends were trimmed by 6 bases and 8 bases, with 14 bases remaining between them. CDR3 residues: CASSLWSGYSPLHF. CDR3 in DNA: TGTGCCAGCAGCCTCTGGTCGGGGTATTCACCCCTCCACTTT.

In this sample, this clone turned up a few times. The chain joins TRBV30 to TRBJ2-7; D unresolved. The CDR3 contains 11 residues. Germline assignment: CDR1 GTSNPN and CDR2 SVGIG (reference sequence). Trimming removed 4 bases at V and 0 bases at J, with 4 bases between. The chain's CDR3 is CAWTDSYEQYF. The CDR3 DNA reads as TGTGCCTGGACAGACTCCTACGAGCAGTACTTC.

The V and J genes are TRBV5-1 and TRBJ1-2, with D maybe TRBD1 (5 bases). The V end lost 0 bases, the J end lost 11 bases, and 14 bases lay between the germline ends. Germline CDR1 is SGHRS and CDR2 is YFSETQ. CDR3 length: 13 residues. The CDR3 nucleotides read TGCGCCAGCAGCTTGGAGTTCAGGGAATCATACACCTTC. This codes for CASSLEFRESYTF.

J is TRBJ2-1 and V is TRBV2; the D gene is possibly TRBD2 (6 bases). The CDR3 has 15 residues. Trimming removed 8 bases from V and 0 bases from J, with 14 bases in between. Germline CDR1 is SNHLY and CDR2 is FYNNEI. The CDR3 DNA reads TGTGCCAGCTCAAACGCGGGGCCCTCCTACAATGAGCAGTTCTTC. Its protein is CASSNAGPSYNEQFF.

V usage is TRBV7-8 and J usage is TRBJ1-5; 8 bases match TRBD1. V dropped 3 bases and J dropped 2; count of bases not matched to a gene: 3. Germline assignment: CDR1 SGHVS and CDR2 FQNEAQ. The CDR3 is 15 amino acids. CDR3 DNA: TGTGCCAGCAGCTTTTCAGGGGGCGGCAATCAGCCCCAGCATTTT. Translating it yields CASSFSGGGNQPQHF.

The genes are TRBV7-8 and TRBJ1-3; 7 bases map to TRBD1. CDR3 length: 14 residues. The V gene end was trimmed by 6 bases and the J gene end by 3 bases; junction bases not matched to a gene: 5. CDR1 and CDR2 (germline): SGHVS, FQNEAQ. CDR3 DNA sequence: TGTGCCAGCAGTGTCAACAGGGGTGGAAACACCATATATTTT. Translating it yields CASSVNRGGNTIYF.

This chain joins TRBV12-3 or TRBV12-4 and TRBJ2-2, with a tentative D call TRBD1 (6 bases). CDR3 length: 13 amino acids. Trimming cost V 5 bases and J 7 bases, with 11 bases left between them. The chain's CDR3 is CASSQGPSGELFF. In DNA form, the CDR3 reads TGTGCCAGCAGTCAGGGGCCCAGCGGGGAGCTGTTTTTT.

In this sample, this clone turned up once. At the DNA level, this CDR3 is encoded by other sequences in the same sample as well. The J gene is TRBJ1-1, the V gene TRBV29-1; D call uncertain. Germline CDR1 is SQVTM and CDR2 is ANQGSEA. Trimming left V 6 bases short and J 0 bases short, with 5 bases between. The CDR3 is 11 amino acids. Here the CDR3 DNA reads TGCAGCGTGTTCATGAACACTGAAGCTTTCTTT. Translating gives CSVFMNTEAFF. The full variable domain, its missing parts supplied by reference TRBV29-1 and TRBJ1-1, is SAVISQKPSRDICQRGTSLTIQCQVDSQVTMMFWYRQQPGQSLTLIATANQGSEATYESGFVIDKFPISRPNLTFSTLTVSNMSPEDSSIYLCSVFMNTEAFFGQGTRLTVV.

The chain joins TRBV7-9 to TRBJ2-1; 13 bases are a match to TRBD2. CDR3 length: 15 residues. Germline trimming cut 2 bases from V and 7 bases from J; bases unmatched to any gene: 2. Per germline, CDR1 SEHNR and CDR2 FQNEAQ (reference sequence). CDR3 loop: CASSLTSGRENEQFF. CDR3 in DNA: TGTGCCAGCAGCTTAACTAGCGGGAGGGAAAATGAGCAGTTCTTC.

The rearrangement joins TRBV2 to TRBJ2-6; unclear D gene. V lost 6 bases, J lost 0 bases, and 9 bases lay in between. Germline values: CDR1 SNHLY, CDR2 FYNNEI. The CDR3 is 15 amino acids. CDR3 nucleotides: TGTGCCAGCAGCCGACTGAACTCTGGGGCCAACGTCCTGACTTTC. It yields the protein CASSRLNSGANVLTF.